This T cell receptor beta chain was sequenced during a study of CD8+CD57+ T cells in acquired aplastic anemia. Background on the study: CD4+ and CD8+ cells, once sorted, gave DNA averaging roughly 3.2 ug. Study-level points and caveats: About 29 CD8+ CDR3 sequences occurred in both the patients and the controls.

The use of genomic DNA as template underpinned the TCR beta VDJ and CDR3 profiling. TCRdb re-called the reads with MiXCR, one entry per CDR3 protein. The top ten hold about a third of the sample, which has 110,000 or so distinct CDR3 sequences, 40% to 60% seen once. On this clonotype: What it binds is not known.

Germline CDR1 is MNHEY and CDR2 is SMNVEV (reference sequence). The V segment lost 3 bases and the J segment 9 bases; nucleotides outside the gene matches: 8. The CDR3 runs to 15 residues. The chain carries TRBV27 and TRBJ1-6, with 7 nucleotides matching TRBD1. Sample: sorted CD4+, CD8+, or CD8+CD57+ T cells (not recorded which) from PBMCs. This clonotype was sampled from a human donor in good health, serving as a control. CDR3 nucleotide sequence: TGTGCCAGCAGTTTCGGGACAGTGGGTACTTCACCCCTCCACTTT. Translating it yields CASSFGTVGTSPLHF.